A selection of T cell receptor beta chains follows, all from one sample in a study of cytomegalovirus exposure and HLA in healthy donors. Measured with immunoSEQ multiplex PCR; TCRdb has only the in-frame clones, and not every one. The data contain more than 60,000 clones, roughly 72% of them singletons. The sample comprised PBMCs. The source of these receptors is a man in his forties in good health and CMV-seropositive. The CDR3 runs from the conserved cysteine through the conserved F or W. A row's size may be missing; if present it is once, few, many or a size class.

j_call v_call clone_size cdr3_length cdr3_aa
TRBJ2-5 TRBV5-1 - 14 CASRQGGTGLAQYF
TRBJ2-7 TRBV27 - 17 CASSIQGAYYSHYEQYF
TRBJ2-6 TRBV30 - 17 CAWSQQGTPSGANVLTF
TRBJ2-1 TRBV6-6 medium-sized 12 CASRGGVHEQFF
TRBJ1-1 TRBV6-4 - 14 CASSALPGQGEAFF
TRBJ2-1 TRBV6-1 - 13 CASSVRGGSEQFF
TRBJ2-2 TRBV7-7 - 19 CASSSLRLQGGSNTGELFF
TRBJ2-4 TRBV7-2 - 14 CASSLALGQNIQYF
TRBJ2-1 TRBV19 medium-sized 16 CASRPGGQVSYNEQFF
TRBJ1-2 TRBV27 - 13 CASSPLGYYGYTF
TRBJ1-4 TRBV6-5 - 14 CASKPGTGGEKLFF
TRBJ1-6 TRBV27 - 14 CASSSSGGEGPLHF
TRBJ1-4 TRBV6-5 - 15 CASSYNRATNEKLFF
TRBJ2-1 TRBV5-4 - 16 CASSGAPRSSYNEQFF
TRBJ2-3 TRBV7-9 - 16 CASSKLGGGPEDTQYF
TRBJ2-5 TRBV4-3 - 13 CASSRQFQETQYF
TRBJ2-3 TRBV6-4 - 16 CASSGSSGGHSDTQYF
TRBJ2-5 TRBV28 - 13 CAVHGLDRETQYF
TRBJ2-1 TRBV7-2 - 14 CASSFQGDSGEQFF
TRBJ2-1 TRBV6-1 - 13 CASSLVRGKEQFF
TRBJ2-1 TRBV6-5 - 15 CASSKTAGGNNEQFF
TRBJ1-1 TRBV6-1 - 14 CASTLERGQSEAFF
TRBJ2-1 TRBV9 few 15 CASSVAGGSYNEQFF
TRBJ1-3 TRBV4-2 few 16 CASSQDPGVSGNTIYF
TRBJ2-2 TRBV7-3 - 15 CASSLGDRNTGELFF
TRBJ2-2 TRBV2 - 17 CASSGSSGGPNTGELFF
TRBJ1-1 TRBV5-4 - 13 CASSDDMGRRAFF
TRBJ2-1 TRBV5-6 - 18 CASNLRPVAGSSYNEQFF
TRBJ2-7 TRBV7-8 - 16 CASSSPKGGNIYEQYF
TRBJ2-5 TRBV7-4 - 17 CASSLGQRLAAEETQYF
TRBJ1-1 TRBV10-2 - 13 CASSEVGQGEAFF
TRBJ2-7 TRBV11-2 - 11 CASRSGTSVYF
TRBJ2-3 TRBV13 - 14 CASSRKGGADTQYF
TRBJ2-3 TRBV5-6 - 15 CASSLGQGYTDTQYF
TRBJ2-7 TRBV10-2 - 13 CASTDYQSYEQYF
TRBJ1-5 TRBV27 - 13 CASSLTGNQPQHF
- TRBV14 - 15 CASSQDHGELYEQYF
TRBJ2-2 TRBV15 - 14 CATSRVIYTGELFF
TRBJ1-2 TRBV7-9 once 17 CASSSSGTDLSNYGYTF
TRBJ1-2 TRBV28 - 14 CASTLNRKGRGYTF
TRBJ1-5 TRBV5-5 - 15 CASSLQGGGNQPQHF
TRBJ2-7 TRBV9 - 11 CASGSVYEQYF
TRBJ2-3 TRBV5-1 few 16 CASRSGTSGDTDTQYF
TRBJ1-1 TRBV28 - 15 CASSFPGQGPTEAFF
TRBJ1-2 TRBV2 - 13 CASSELAAAGYTF
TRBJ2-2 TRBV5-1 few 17 CASSFGLAGTNTGELFF
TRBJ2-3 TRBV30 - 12 CAWAQVTDTQYF
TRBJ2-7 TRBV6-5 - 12 CASQRGGGEQYF
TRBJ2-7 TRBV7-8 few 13 CASSLVGDYEQYF
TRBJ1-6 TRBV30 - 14 CAWSVVTGRSPLHF
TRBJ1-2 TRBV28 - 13 CASSDAGAYGYTF
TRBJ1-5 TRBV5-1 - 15 CASSLGQGVNQPQHF
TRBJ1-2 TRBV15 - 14 CATSRGDQGYGYTF
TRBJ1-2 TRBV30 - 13 CASSVQGYYGYTF